This entry lists 10 T cell receptor beta chains sequenced from one sample in a study of blood T cells in healthy people across ages. Combining a sample-barcoded 5' primer with a J-beta primer mix, a second PCR ran for about 7 to 11 cycles. One entry per CDR3 protein results from TCRdb running MiXCR on the 5' RACE reads. The sample lists about 760,000 distinct CDR3 sequences, around 25% occurring once. The data were also submitted as part of a second study, on T cells of mothers and their children.

Sequenced material: blood. All receptors come from a boy aged 5-17 years in good health.

This rearrangement joins TRBV4-3 to TRBJ2-7, with D maybe TRBD2 (5 bases). Germline loops: CDR1 LGHNA, CDR2 YSLEER. This CDR3 region has 14 residues. The V and J ends lost 0 bases and 6 bases respectively, with 12 bases between them. The CDR3 sequence is CASSQDSASSEQYF. DNA for the CDR3: TGCGCCAGCAGCCAAGATTCGGCTAGCAGCGAGCAGTACTTC.

Ten or more counts support this clonotype. V usage is TRBV25-1 and J usage is TRBJ2-5, with 8 bases aligning to TRBD2. Near its end, the DNA agrees better with TRBJ2-7, so the J call may be wrong. Germline values: CDR1 MGHDK, CDR2 SYGVNS. The CDR3 is 14 residues long. The CDR3, as DNA: TGTGCCAGCAGTCGACTAGGACTAGCCAACGAGCAGTACTTC. Translating gives CASSRLGLANEQYF.

This clonotype was observed a few times. The CDR3 loop reads CASSLTGSSYNSPLHF. The CDR3 DNA reads as TGTGCCAGCAGCCTGACAGGGAGCTCCTATAATTCACCCCTCCACTTT. The rearrangement links TRBV11-2 to TRBJ1-6, with 7 positions matching TRBD1. CDR1 SGHAT and CDR2 FQNNGV come from the germline V gene. The length of the CDR3 is 16 residues. V lost 5 bases, J lost 0 bases, and 4 bases stayed unmatched.

The chain recombines TRBV7-9 with TRBJ1-4; tentative D call: TRBD1 (6 bases). The CDR3 extends over 13 amino acids. V was pared by 7 bases and J by 10 bases, with 16 bases between. Germline V gene sequence: CDR1 SEHNR, CDR2 FQNEAQ (reference sequence). CDR3 nucleotides: TGTGCCAGCACCTCATACAGGGCGGGAAAACTGTTTTTT. Amino acids: CASTSYRAGKLFF.

The J gene is TRBJ2-5, the V gene TRBV6-2 or TRBV6-3, with 7 bases identical to TRBD1. The DNA end favors TRBJ2-7, so the J call may be wrong. The CDR3 consists of 16 residues. Germline assignment: CDR1 MNHEY and CDR2 SVGEGT. CDR3 sequence: CASRRTTGERSYEQYF. CDR3 bases: TGTGCCAGCAGGAGAACAACAGGGGAGAGATCCTACGAGCAGTACTTC.

The CDR3 region has the DNA TGCAGCGTTGTTTTGGCAGCCCGGAACACCGGGGAGCTGTTTTTT. Translated: CSVVLAARNTGELFF. This chain connects TRBV29-1 to TRBJ2-2, with D uncertain. This CDR3 region has 15 residues. The germline CDR1 and CDR2 sequences are SQVTM and ANQGSEA. Trimming stripped 4 bases from V and 1 base from J, with 13 bases between.

V gene TRBV28 combines with J gene TRBJ2-5, with TRBD2 identical over 12 bases. This CDR3 has 14 amino acids. In germline, CDR1 is MDHEN, CDR2 SYDVKM. Trimming at V came to 8 bases and at J to 7 bases, leaving 8 bases not matched to a gene. The CDR3 DNA reads as TGTGCCAGCCGGCTAGCGGGAGGGCCGGGGACCCAGTACTTC. This gives the protein CASRLAGGPGTQYF.

For the CDR3, the DNA is TGTGCCAGCAGTTACTCAACAGGGGGTTATGGCTACACCTTC. This translates into CASSYSTGGYGYTF. The chain uses TRBV6-5 and TRBJ1-2, with 8 positions matching TRBD1. There are 14 residues in the CDR3. Per germline, CDR1 MNHEY and CDR2 SVGAGI. Trimming took 0 bases from V and 5 from J; bases not matched to a gene: 2.

This clonotype was counted only a few times. The V call is TRBV9, the J call TRBJ2-4; D ambiguous. The CDR3 loop spans 14 amino acids. CDR1 and CDR2 from the germline V gene are SGDLS and YYNGEE. The germline V and J ends were trimmed by 4 bases and 8 bases, with 16 bases remaining between them. CDR3 sequence (DNA): TGTGCCAGCAGCCTCCGACCGGTCTGGGACATTCAGTACTTC. It is translated as CASSLRPVWDIQYF.

The chain links TRBV4-3 to TRBJ1-1; 9 nucleotides agree with TRBD1. The V gene end was trimmed by 4 bases and the J gene end by 5 bases; junction bases not matched to a gene: 5. Germline V gene data show CDR1 as LGHNA and CDR2 as YSLEER. CDR3 size: 14 residues. The CDR3 protein is CASSRDRVGTEAFF. The CDR3 bases are TGCGCCAGCAGCCGGGACAGGGTGGGTACTGAAGCTTTCTTT.